The entry below describes one T cell receptor beta chain. The data belong to a study of blood T cells in healthy people across ages. Sample-barcoded 5' priming and a J-beta primer mix drove a second PCR of roughly 7 to 11 cycles. A template-switch adaptor containing 12 random nucleotides labeled each cDNA molecule. MiXCR was run by TCRdb on the 5' RACE reads, yielding one entry per CDR3 protein. Here the sample spans roughly 1,100,000 distinct CDR3 sequences, 25% being singletons. Germline V lookup: CDR1 SGHTA, CDR2 FQGNSA. The CDR3 is made up of 13 amino acids. Between the trimmed V and J ends, which lost 5 bases and 4 bases, there was a span of 11 bases. This same sample was also taken into another study, of T cells of mothers and their children. That paper states: Donation involved a few healthy Caucasian mothers and the six children that they had.

The source is a girl aged 2 to 9 in good health. Sample: blood. V is TRBV7-2 and J is TRBJ1-2; D unclear. Here the CDR3 reads CASSVNSLYGYTF. The CDR3 nucleotides read TGTGCCAGCAGCGTGAACAGTCTCTATGGCTACACCTTC.